These T cell receptor beta chains were read from a single sample in a study of T cell repertoires in cytomegalovirus infection. These receptors have no known antigen. TCRdb processed the reads anew with MiXCR; each CDR3 protein has one entry. The sample lists approximately 600,000 distinct CDR3 sequences; around two fifths were seen once. Sequences were derived from cultured PBMCs, sampled from culture after CMV antigen stimulation. These receptors were taken from a human donor in good health (CMV status not recorded). Some clones in this sample may be carry-over from other donors' samples. The conserved cysteine and the conserved F or W are not part of the CDR3 here.

>TRBJ2-5|TRBV7-8
ASSFSGAETQY
>TRBJ1-1|TRBV7-9
ASSPEGVGAF
>TRBJ1-1|TRBV12-3/TRBV12-4
ASSLARTSAEAF
>TRBJ1-4|TRBV4-3
ASSQDQVQEKLF
>TRBJ2-7|TRBV27
ASITGTSGRYEQY
>TRBJ2-5|TRBV7-2
ASSYSAAEWETQY
>TRBJ2-5|TRBV15
ATSSLRDSDQETQY
>TRBJ1-2|TRBV2
ASSEAGLAGYT
>TRBJ2-5|TRBV2
ASTRTSQTQY
>TRBJ2-1|TRBV7-8
ASSLELGEEQF
>TRBJ1-3|TRBV9
ASSVMGASGNTIY
>TRBJ2-5|TRBV5-4
ASTSTSGDETQY
>TRBJ2-1|TRBV7-6
ASTLRSGSRSEQF
>TRBJ2-3|TRBV7-8
ASSLARLAIRDTQY
>TRBJ1-2|TRBV12-3/TRBV12-4
ASSFGTGFGYT
>TRBJ2-2|TRBV6-6
ASSYLGPGQEWDGELF
>TRBJ2-7|TRBV7-2
ASSQGPPYEQY
>TRBJ1-5|TRBV20-1
SAVTARGVSNQPQH
>TRBJ2-1|TRBV20-1
SAWTSGAPRNEQF
>TRBJ1-5|TRBV28
ASSLMAPAGNQPQH
>TRBJ1-5|TRBV7-2
ASSFVDNQPQH
>TRBJ2-1|TRBV7-2
ASSPRASMYNEQF
>TRBJ1-6|TRBV7-8
ASSLVKDGRYNSPLH
>TRBJ1-1|TRBV7-2
ASSFRMTVRNTEAF
>TRBJ2-7|TRBV6-5
ASTDGYEQY
>TRBJ2-7|TRBV6-1
ASSEVETDYEQY
>TRBJ2-1|TRBV12-3/TRBV12-4
ASSLGRLEQF